A selection of T cell receptor beta chains follows, all from one sample in a study of technical replicates of blood from several donors. Using immunoSEQ multiplex PCR, the repertoire was profiled, and TCRdb retains in-frame clones only, with some absent. The sample has some 14,000 clones, approximately 81% seen once. The specimen was PBMCs. These receptors were taken from a human donor in good health. CDR3s include the opening cysteine and the closing phenylalanine or tryptophan.

>TRBV28|TRBJ1-1
CATLEMGTEAFF
>TRBV9|TRBJ2-2
CASSVAGGSTGELFF
>TRBV19|TRBJ2-2
CASRLPGTSGKTGELFF
>TRBV7-6|TRBJ2-3
CASSLITSGAGDTQYF
>TRBV7-3|TRBJ1-1
CASRQSEGQKAFF
>TRBV2|TRBJ1-5
CASRPQRAVGDQPQHF
>TRBV28|TRBJ2-3
CASSWGPHTDTQYF
>TRBV27|TRBJ2-7
CASSWSWSEGQSTSYEQYF
>TRBV7-9|TRBJ2-5
CASSLGTVKETQYF
>TRBV5-8|TRBJ2-2
CASSHGQGSTGELFF
>TRBV9|TRBJ1-1
CASSGGVWASGEAFF
>TRBV18|TRBJ2-1
CASSPPMVLAGREQFF
>TRBV10-2|TRBJ2-5
CASTKQGFEETQYF
>TRBV5-4|TRBJ1-1
CASSLQENTEAFF
>TRBV2|TRBJ2-1
CASLGDRGYNEQFF
>TRBV7-9|TRBJ1-2
CASSLMRDGYTF
>TRBV4-1|TRBJ2-1
CASSQDIGTSGRSGEQFF
>TRBV7-9|TRBJ2-5
CASSGGLAGAGRRETQYF
>TRBV7-8|TRBJ1-2
CASSLAPGQAVYYGYTF
>TRBV18|TRBJ2-5
CASSSGSQETQYF
>TRBV5-1|TRBJ1-1
CASSLMLQGNTEAFF
>TRBV27|TRBJ1-2
CASSFRDSRYGYTF